The T cell receptor beta chain described here comes from a study of PD-1 blockade in mismatch repair-deficient tumors (dated by TCRdb to between 2016 and 2019). Turning to the overall study: The trial enrolled about 90 consecutive patients with more than ten mismatch repair-deficient cancer types between 2013 and 2016, all previously treated and progressing. Tumor-associated T cell clones in the peripheral blood of patients responding to PD-1 blockade were tracked using deep sequencing of TCR CDR3 regions.

For each enrolled patient, mismatch repair deficiency was established using either polymerase chain reaction or immunohistochemistry. Three patients who responded to pembrolizumab therapy underwent TCR sequencing. The phase II trial prospectively evaluated PD-1 blockade with pembrolizumab in advanced mismatch repair-deficient cancers, independent of tissue of origin. Peripheral blood T cell samples were serially collected before and at multiple times after PD-1 blockade was started. The timing of each blood sample was reported as weeks after the first dose of pembrolizumab. This clone was detected once. Its antigen is currently not known. Base qualities are not recorded, but no much larger clone differs from it by a single base. The CDR3 goes from the cysteine to the phenylalanine over 15 residues. Just the 45-base CDR3 DNA is kept, in frame starting at base 1. V loses 4 bases at its end and J loses 4 bases; junction bases beyond the gene matches: 7. The germline V gene yields SGHRS for CDR1 and YFSETQ for CDR2.

Beyond this particular receptor, the publication reports: After pembrolizumab, tumor-resident clones, which were often undetectable in blood before treatment, expanded rapidly and then contracted, generally ahead of radiologic responses.

The library relied on the immunoSEQ multiplex PCR assay. The clones in this table, taken by TCRdb from immuneACCESS, are in-frame only. Not every clone is retained; where verified, under half of the shortfall comes from an unresolved V gene, and the cause of the rest is unknown. In all, the sample holds 38,000 or so clones, and about 85% of those were seen once. The biggest ten clones account for approximately 3.9% of the sample. This TCR was sampled from an adult with mismatch repair-deficient cancer. The chain joins TRBV5-1 to TRBJ2-2; a stretch of 7 junction bases matches TRBD1. Specimen: peripheral blood, collected around 75 weeks after starting pembrolizumab. CDR3 reads: CASSARQGGTGELFF. Here is the DNA: TGCGCCAGCAGCGCCAGACAGGGCGGCACCGGGGAGCTGTTTTTT.